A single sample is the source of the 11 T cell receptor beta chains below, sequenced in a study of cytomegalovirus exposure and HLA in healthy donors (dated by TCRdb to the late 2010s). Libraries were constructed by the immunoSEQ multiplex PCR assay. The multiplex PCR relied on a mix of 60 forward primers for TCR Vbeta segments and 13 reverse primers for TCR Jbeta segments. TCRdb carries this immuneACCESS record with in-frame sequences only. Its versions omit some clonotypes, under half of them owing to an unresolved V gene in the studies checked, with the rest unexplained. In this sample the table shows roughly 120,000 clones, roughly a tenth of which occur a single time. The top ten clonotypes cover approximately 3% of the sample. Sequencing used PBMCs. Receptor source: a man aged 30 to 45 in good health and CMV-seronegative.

Here the CDR3 DNA reads TGTGCCAGCAGCTTAATGCTCGGGGGTTATACAGATACGCAGTATTTT. It yields the protein CASSLMLGGYTDTQYF. The chain uses TRBV7-9 and TRBJ2-3, with D tentatively TRBD2 (6 bases). V was clipped by 2 bases and J by 3 bases, with 15 bases between them. The CDR3 is 16 amino acids. Looked up from germline, CDR1 is SEHNR and CDR2 is FQNEAQ (reference sequence).

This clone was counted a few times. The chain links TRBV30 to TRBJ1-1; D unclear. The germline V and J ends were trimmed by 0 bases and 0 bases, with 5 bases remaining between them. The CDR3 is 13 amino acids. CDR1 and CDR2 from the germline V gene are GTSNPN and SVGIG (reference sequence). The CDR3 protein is CAWSVTVNTEAFF. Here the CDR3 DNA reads TGTGCCTGGAGTGTAACGGTGAACACTGAAGCTTTCTTT. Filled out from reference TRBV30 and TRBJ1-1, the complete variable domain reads SQTIHQWPATLVQPVGSPLSLECTVEGTSNPNLYWYRQAAGRGLQLLFYSVGIGQISSEVPQNLSASRPQDRQFILSSKKLLLSDSGFYLCAWSVTVNTEAFFGQGTRLTVV.

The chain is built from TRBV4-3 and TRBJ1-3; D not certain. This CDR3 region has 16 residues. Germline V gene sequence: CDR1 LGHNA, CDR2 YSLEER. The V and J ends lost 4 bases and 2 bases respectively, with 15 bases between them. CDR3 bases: TGCGCCAGCAGCCGGTCGGAGGAACATGCTGGAAACACCATATATTTT. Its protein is CASSRSEEHAGNTIYF.

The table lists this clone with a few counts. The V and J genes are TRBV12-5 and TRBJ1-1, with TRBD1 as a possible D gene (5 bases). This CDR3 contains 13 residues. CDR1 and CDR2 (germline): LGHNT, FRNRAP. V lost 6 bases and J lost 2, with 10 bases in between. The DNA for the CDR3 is TGTGCTAGTGGCCGGGGGGTCAACACTGAAGCTTTCTTT. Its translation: CASGRGVNTEAFF.

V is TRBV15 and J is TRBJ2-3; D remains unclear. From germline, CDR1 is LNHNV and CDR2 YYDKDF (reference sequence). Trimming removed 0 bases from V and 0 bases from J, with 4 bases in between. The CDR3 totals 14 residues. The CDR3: CATSRDGSTDTQYF. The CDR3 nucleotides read TGTGCCACCAGCAGAGATGGCAGCACAGATACGCAGTATTTT. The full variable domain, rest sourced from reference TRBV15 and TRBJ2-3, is DAMVIQNPRYQVTQFGKPVTLSCSQTLNHNVMYWYQQKSSQAPKLLFHYYDKDFNNEADTPDNFQSRRPNTSFCFLDIRSPGLGDTAMYLCATSRDGSTDTQYFGPGTRLTVL.

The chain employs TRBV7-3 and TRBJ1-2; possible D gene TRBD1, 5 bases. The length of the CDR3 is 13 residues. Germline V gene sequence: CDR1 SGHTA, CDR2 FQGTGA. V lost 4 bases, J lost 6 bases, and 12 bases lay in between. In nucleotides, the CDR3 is TGTGCCAGCAGCTCTTCCTCCAGGGATGGCTACACCTTC. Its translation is CASSSSSRDGYTF. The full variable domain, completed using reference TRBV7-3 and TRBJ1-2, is GAGVSQTPSNKVTEKGKYVELRCDPISGHTALYWYRQSLGQGPEFLIYFQGTGAADDSGLPNDRFFAVRPEGSVSTLKIQRTERGDSAVYLCASSSSSRDGYTFGSGTRLTVV.

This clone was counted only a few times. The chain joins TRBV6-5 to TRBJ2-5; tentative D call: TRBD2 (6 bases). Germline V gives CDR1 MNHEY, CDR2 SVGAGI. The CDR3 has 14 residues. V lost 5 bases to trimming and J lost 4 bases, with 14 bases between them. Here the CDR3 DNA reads TGTGCCAGCAGTCAAACAGCGCGGGGAGAGACCCAGTACTTC. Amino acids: CASSQTARGETQYF.

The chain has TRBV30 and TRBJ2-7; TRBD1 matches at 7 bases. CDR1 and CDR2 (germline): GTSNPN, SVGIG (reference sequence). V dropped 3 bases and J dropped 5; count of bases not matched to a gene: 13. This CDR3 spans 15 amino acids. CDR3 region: CAWSGEMARGNEQYF. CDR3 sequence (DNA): TGTGCCTGGAGCGGGGAGATGGCCAGGGGGAACGAGCAGTACTTC.

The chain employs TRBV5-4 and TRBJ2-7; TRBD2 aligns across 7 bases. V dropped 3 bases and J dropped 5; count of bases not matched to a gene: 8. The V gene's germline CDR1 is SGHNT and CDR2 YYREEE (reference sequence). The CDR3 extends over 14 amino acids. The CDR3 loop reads CASSSSGLMDEQYF. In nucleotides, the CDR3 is TGTGCCAGCAGCTCTAGCGGTTTAATGGACGAGCAGTACTTC.

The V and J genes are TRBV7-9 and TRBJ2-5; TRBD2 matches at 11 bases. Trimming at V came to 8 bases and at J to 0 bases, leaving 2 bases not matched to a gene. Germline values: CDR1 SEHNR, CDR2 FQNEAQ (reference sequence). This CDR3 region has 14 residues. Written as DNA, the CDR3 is TGTGCCAGCCGGACTAGCGGGTACCAAGAGACCCAGTACTTC. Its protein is CASRTSGYQETQYF.

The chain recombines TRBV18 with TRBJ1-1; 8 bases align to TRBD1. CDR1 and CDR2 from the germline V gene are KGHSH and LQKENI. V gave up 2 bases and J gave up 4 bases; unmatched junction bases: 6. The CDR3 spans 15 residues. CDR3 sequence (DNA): TGTGCCAGCTCACCATTAACAGGGGGAATCACTGAAGCTTTCTTT. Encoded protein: CASSPLTGGITEAFF.